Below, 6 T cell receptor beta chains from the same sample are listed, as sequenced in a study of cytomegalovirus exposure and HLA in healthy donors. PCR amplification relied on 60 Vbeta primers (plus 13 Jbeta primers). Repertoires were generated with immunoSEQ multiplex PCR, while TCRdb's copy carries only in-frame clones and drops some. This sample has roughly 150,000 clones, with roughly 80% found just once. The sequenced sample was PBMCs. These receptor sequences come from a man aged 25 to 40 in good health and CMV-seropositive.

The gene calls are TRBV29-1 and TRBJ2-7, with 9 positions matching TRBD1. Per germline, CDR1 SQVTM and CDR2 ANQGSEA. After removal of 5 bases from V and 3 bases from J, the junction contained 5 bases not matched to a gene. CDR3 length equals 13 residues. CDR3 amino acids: CSVPGQGLYEQYF. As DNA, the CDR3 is TGCAGCGTTCCGGGACAGGGTCTCTACGAGCAGTACTTC.

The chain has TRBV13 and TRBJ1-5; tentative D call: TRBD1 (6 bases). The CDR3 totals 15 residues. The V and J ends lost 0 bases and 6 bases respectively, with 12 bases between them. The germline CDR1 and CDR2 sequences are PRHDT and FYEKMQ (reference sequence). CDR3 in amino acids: CASSLGQGARQPQHF. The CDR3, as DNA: TGTGCCAGCAGCTTAGGACAGGGTGCACGTCAGCCCCAGCATTTT. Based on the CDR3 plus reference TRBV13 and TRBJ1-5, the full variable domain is AAGVIQSPRHLIKEKRETATLKCYPIPRHDTVYWYQQGPGQDPQFLISFYEKMQSDKGSIPDRFSAQQFSDYHSELNMSSLELGDSALYFCASSLGQGARQPQHFGDGTRLSIL.

CDR3 loop: CASSLAGGTGELFF. CDR3 nucleotides: TGTGCCAGCAGCTTAGCGGGAGGTACCGGGGAGCTGTTTTTT. The rearrangement joins TRBV7-9 to TRBJ2-2; TRBD2 is a possible D gene (6 bases). Looked up from germline, CDR1 is SEHNR and CDR2 is FQNEAQ (reference sequence). The CDR3 covers 14 residues. Trimming removed 0 bases at V and 5 bases at J, with 7 bases between.

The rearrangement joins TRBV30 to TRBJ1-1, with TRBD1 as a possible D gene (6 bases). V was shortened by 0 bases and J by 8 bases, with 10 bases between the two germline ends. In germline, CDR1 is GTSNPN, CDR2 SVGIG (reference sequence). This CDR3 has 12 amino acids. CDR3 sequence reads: CAWSVKTGEAFF. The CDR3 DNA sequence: TGTGCCTGGAGTGTTAAAACAGGGGAAGCTTTCTTT.

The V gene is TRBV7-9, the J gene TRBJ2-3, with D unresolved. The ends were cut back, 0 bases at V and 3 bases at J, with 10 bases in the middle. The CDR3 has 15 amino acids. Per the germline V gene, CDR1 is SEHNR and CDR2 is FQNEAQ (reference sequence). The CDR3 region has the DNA TGTGCCAGCAGCTTAGCGTTAATAGATACAGATACGCAGTATTTT. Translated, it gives CASSLALIDTDTQYF.

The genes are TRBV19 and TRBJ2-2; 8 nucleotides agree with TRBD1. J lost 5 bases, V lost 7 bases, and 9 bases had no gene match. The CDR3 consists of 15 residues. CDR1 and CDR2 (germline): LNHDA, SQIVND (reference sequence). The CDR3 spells CASTKTGVATGELFF. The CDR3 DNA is TGTGCCAGTACTAAGACAGGGGTAGCAACCGGGGAGCTGTTTTTT.